This entry concerns a single TCR beta chain. Its target is unknown. PCR was performed using 60 Vbeta and 13 Jbeta primers. The table came from immunoSEQ multiplex PCR; TCRdb's copy has only in-frame clones and leaves some out. The repertoire has about 140,000 clones, over 60% of them found once; the top ten carry more than 0.9%. This CDR3 has 14 residues. Germline assignment: CDR1 LGHNA and CDR2 YSLEER. This entry is derived from a study of cytomegalovirus exposure and HLA in healthy donors. Broader study findings: The authors excluded some V segments, including TRBV6-2 and TRBV6-3, as indistinguishable.

Sequencing was done on a sample of PBMCs. The clonotype was recovered from a male donor in good health and CMV-seropositive. The genes are TRBV4-3 and TRBJ2-5; maybe TRBD2 (6 bases). The J call may be faulty, since TRBJ2-7 better matches the DNA end. The CDR3 region has the DNA TGCGCCAGCAGCCAAGATTCCGGGAGCTACGAGCAGTACTTC. It encodes CASSQDSGSYEQYF.